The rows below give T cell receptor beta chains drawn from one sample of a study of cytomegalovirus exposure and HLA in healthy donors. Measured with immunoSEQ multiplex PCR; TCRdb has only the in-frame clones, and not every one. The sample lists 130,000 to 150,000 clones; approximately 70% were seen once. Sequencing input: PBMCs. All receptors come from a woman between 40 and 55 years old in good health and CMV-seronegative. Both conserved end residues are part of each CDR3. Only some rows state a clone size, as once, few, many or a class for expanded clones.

CDR3 protein: CASSPSSPGTQYF; clone size: NA; J gene: TRBJ2-5; V gene: TRBV18
CDR3 protein: CASSRVSGGATGELFF; clone size: NA; J gene: TRBJ2-2; V gene: TRBV7-9
CDR3 protein: CASSGGTTNTGELFF; clone size: NA; J gene: TRBJ2-2; V gene: TRBV9
CDR3 protein: CASPLAGVSSAETQYF; clone size: NA; J gene: TRBJ2-5; V gene: TRBV2
CDR3 protein: CASSPRQGVGSPLHF; clone size: NA; J gene: TRBJ1-6; V gene: TRBV6-5
CDR3 protein: CASSESWELFLGEQYF; clone size: once; J gene: TRBJ2-7; V gene: TRBV6-1
CDR3 protein: CATARGEAGQNTDTQYF; clone size: NA; J gene: TRBJ2-3; V gene: TRBV15
CDR3 protein: CASAAAGISSYEQYF; clone size: NA; J gene: TRBJ2-7; V gene: TRBV27
CDR3 protein: CASSWDRAGTEAFF; clone size: NA; J gene: TRBJ1-1; V gene: TRBV5-1
CDR3 protein: CASRMGGRPYEQYF; clone size: NA; J gene: TRBJ2-7; V gene: TRBV6-6
CDR3 protein: CASSLGRVGVNYGYTF; clone size: NA; J gene: TRBJ1-2; V gene: TRBV28
CDR3 protein: CASSYSASSYEQYF; clone size: NA; J gene: TRBJ2-7; V gene: TRBV6-6
CDR3 protein: CASSQDWLAPPTGELFF; clone size: NA; J gene: TRBJ2-2; V gene: TRBV14
CDR3 protein: CASSPGQGLDYGYTF; clone size: NA; J gene: TRBJ1-2; V gene: TRBV18
CDR3 protein: CASSFQGKSSYEQYF; clone size: NA; J gene: TRBJ2-7; V gene: TRBV5-4
CDR3 protein: CASTREGRDNEQFF; clone size: NA; J gene: TRBJ2-1; V gene: TRBV19
CDR3 protein: CASSLDSRGPGYTF; clone size: few; J gene: TRBJ1-2; V gene: TRBV5-1
CDR3 protein: CASSLWDRTTNEKLFF; clone size: once; J gene: TRBJ1-4; V gene: TRBV28
CDR3 protein: CASSKLGASGGQETQYF; clone size: NA; J gene: TRBJ2-5; V gene: TRBV7-2
CDR3 protein: CSSSLGLRRGAADTQYF; clone size: NA; J gene: TRBJ2-3; V gene: TRBV7-9
CDR3 protein: CASSSSPGGADYGYTF; clone size: NA; J gene: TRBJ1-2; V gene: TRBV4-1
CDR3 protein: CASSGGWPSYNSPLHF; clone size: NA; J gene: TRBJ1-6; V gene: TRBV28
CDR3 protein: CASLGGGITEAFF; clone size: NA; J gene: TRBJ1-1; V gene: TRBV2
CDR3 protein: CATSGGTRAGGTEAFF; clone size: NA; J gene: TRBJ1-1; V gene: TRBV15
CDR3 protein: CASSQNPGGRGYTF; clone size: NA; J gene: TRBJ1-2; V gene: TRBV28